This TCR beta chain derives from a study of T cells expressing NK-cell markers. Study-level information: HCMV seropositivity marked most of the eight sequenced donors; one was seronegative.

With respect to this clonotype: The antigen is undetermined.

CDR3 length equals 11 residues. The germline V gene encodes CDR1 SQVTM and CDR2 ANQGSEA. Notes on the study in general: Also leading the CD3+CD56-NKG2C+ fraction in several donors were these clonotypes.

Scientists made TCR beta cDNA using 5'RACE template switching with UMIs. For each CDR3 protein, TCRdb gives one entry from its re-call of the 5' RACE reads, without DNA. The table lists fewer than 550,000 distinct CDR3 sequences. The sequence came from a woman aged 50 to 60 in good health. The gene calls are TRBV29-1 and TRBJ2-2; TCRdb returns TRBD1, unconfirmable since there is no DNA. Sequenced sample: blood T cells: a sorted CD56 or NKG2C T cell subset, CD4+ or CD8+ T cells, or bulk PBMC T cells (not recorded which). CDR3 sequence reads: CTGRNTGELFF.